Each of the 8 T cell receptor beta chains below was sequenced from the same sample in a study of T cell repertoires in cytomegalovirus infection. Each CDR3 protein gets one entry after TCRdb re-called the reads with MiXCR. Here the sample spans approximately 190,000 distinct CDR3 sequences, 28% being singletons. Sequencing input: PBMCs. The receptors stem from a human donor in good health (CMV status not recorded). Some clones in this sample may be carry-over from other donors' samples.

This clonotype was observed at least ten times. The rearrangement uses TRBV7-8 and TRBJ1-2, with no clear D. The V gene's germline CDR1 is SGHVS and CDR2 FQNEAQ. The CDR3 runs 14 residues. V lost 6 bases and J 10 bases, leaving 21 bases between the germline ends. CDR3 sequence: CASSYRLAFGNYTF. CDR3 sequence (DNA): TGTGCCAGCAGTTATCGACTGGCATTTGGGAACTACACCTTC.

This clonotype occurred many times. The chain recombines TRBV20-1 with TRBJ2-5, with a weak D call TRBD2 (6 bases). The CDR3 extends over 12 amino acids. Trimming took 1 base from V and 5 from J, leaving 8 bases between them. In germline, CDR1 is DFQATT, CDR2 SNEGSKA (reference sequence). Here the CDR3 reads CSARAGGETQYF. The CDR3 nucleotides are TGCAGTGCTAGAGCTGGGGGGGAGACCCAGTACTTC.

J is TRBJ2-1 and V is TRBV7-3; TRBD1 aligns across 11 bases. There are 16 residues in the CDR3. J lost 6 bases, V lost 5 bases, and 9 bases had no gene match. Germline lookup yields CDR1 SGHTA and CDR2 FQGTGA. Here the CDR3 reads CASSLLGDRGFNEQFF. CDR3 bases: TGTGCCAGCAGCCTCTTAGGGGACAGGGGGTTCAATGAGCAGTTCTTC.

This clonotype was observed a handful of times. The chain carries TRBV4-1 and TRBJ1-1; D possibly corresponds to TRBD1 (5 bases). Germline lookup yields CDR1 MGHRA and CDR2 YSYEKL. The CDR3 has 15 amino acids. Trimming removed 4 bases at V and 1 base at J, with 13 bases between. The CDR3 DNA is TGCGCCAGCAGCCCGGCACAGGTTTGGAACACTGAAGCTTTCTTT. Translation gives CASSPAQVWNTEAFF.

This chain joins TRBV4-2 and TRBJ1-2; possible D gene TRBD1, 5 bases. The CDR3 sequence is 13 residues long. Germline CDR1 reads LGHNA; CDR2 reads YNFKEQ. V gave up 0 bases and J gave up 6 bases, with 8 bases separating them. DNA for the CDR3: TGTGCCAGCAGCCAAGATGAGGGGAATGGCTACACCTTC. Amino acid sequence: CASSQDEGNGYTF.

The J gene is TRBJ2-7, the V gene TRBV11-3; unclear D gene. The V gene lost 2 bases and the J gene lost 0 bases, with 8 bases spanning the gap. CDR1 SGHNT and CDR2 YENEEA come from the germline V gene. There are 14 residues in the CDR3. The CDR3 DNA is TGTGCCAGCAGCTTATCCCCGGGCTCCTACGAGCAGTACTTC. Amino acids: CASSLSPGSYEQYF. The full variable domain, its missing parts supplied by reference TRBV11-3 and TRBJ2-7, is EAGVVQSPRYKIIEKKQPVAFWCNPISGHNTLYWYLQNLGQGPELLIRYENEEAVDDSQLPKDRFSAERLKGVDSTLKIQPAELGDSAVYLCASSLSPGSYEQYFGPGTRLTVT.

With regard to this clonotype: A read error may be the cause here, since a much bigger clone is one base away. V is TRBV5-6 and J is TRBJ1-1, with D unclear. CDR1 and CDR2 (germline): SGHDT, YYEEEE. V lost 6 bases and J 2 bases, leaving 20 bases between the germline ends. The CDR3 is 16 residues long. CDR3 DNA sequence: TGTGCCAGCACCTTCGGGCCCCAAGGGTCCAACACTGAAGCTTTCTTT. It specifies CASTFGPQGSNTEAFF.

The table lists this clonotype with a few counts. The genes are TRBV7-8 and TRBJ2-7; D possibly corresponds to TRBD1 (5 bases). The germline V and J ends were trimmed by 2 bases and 8 bases, with 16 bases remaining between them. Per the germline V gene, CDR1 is SGHVS and CDR2 is FQNEAQ. The CDR3 length is 14 residues. CDR3 in DNA: TGTGCCAGCAGCTTATCACAGGCCGAGATAAAGCAGTACTTC. Translation: CASSLSQAEIKQYF.